This T cell receptor (beta chain) was recovered during a study of blood T cell repertoires in COVID-19. Overall study: Some COVID-19 samples were acute and others convalescent; all came from the United States, Italy and Spain. In each case, the material was cDNA or gDNA derived from T cells, B-cell-depleted T cells, or PBMCs.

Original methodology: Reference gene primer amplification gave nucleated cell count estimates. Sequencing was performed with immunoSEQ multiplex PCR; in TCRdb, only in-frame clones are kept and a portion is missing. V and J calls and clone size are as listed in that table; D and trimming were resolved from the DNA. The table includes 25,000 to 30,000 clones, approximately 67% detected once. This clonotype was sampled from a human donor in a cohort sampled during active COVID-19. Sequenced sample: peripheral blood.

The chain's CDR3 is CASSLNIYGYTF. The CDR3 nucleotides are TGTGCCAGCAGCTTAAACATCTATGGCTACACCTTC. This chain uses TRBV7-9 with TRBJ1-2, with D hard to call. This CDR3 comprises 12 residues. Germline V CDR1 and CDR2: SEHNR, FQNEAQ (reference sequence). V was pared by 2 bases and J by 4 bases, with 5 bases between. The variable domain in full, completed from reference TRBV7-9 and TRBJ1-2, reads DTGVSQNPRHKITKRGQNVTFRCDPISEHNRLYWYRQTLGQGPEFLTYFQNEAQLEKSRLLSDRFSAERPKGSFSTLEIQRTEQGDSAMYLCASSLNIYGYTFGSGTRLTVV.